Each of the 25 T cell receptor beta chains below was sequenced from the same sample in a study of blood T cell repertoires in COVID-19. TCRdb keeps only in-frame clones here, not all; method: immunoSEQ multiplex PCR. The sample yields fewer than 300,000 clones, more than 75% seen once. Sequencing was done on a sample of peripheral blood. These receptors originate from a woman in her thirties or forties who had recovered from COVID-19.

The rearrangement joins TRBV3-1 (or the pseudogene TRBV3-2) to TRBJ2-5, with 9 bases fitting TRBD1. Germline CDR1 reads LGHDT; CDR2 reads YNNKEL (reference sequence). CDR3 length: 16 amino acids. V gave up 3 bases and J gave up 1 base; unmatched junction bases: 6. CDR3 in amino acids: CASSHHRGLGQETQYF. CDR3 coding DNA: TGTGCCAGCAGCCACCACAGGGGGCTCGGCCAAGAGACCCAGTACTTC.

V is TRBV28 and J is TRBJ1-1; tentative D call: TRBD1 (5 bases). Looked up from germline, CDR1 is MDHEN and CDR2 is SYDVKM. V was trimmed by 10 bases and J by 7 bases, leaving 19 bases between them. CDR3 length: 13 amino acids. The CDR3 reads CATMGTPKGEAFF. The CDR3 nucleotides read TGTGCCACCATGGGGACTCCTAAGGGTGAAGCTTTCTTT.

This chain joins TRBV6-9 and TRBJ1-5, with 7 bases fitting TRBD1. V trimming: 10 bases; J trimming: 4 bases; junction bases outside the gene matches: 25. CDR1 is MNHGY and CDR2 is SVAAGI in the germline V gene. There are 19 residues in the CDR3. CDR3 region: CANGLGTEVPFSRNQPQHF. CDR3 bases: TGTGCCAACGGATTAGGGACAGAAGTTCCCTTCAGCCGGAATCAGCCCCAGCATTTT.

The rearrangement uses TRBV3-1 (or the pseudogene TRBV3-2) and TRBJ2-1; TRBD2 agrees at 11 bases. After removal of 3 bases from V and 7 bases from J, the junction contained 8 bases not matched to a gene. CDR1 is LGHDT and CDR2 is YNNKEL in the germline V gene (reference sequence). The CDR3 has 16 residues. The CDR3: CASSQGSGRAWNEQFF. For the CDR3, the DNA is TGTGCCAGCAGCCAGGGTAGCGGGAGGGCCTGGAATGAGCAGTTCTTC.

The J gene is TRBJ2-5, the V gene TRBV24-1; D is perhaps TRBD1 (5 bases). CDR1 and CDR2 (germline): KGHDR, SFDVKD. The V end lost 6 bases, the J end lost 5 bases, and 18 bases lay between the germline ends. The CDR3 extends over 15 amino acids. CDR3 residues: CATSPTDTTGETQYF. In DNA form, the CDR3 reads TGTGCCACCAGTCCCACGGACACAACCGGGGAGACCCAGTACTTC.

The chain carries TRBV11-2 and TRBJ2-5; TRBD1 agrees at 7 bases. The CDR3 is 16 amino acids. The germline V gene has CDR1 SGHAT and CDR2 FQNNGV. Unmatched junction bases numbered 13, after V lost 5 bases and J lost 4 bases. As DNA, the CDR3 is TGTGCCAGCAGCCCCAGCTCAAGGCCAGGGGGAGAGACCCAGTACTTC. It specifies CASSPSSRPGGETQYF. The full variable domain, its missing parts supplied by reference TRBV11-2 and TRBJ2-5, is EAGVAQSPRYKIIEKRQSVAFWCNPISGHATLYWYQQILGQGPKLLIQFQNNGVVDDSQLPKDRFSAERLKGVDSTLKIQPAKLEDSAVYLCASSPSSRPGGETQYFGPGTRLLVL.

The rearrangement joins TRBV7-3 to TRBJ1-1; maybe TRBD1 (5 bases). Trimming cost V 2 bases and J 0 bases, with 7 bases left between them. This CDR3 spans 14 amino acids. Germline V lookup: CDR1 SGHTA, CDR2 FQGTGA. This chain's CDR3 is CASSLGALNTEAFF. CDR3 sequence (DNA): TGTGCCAGCAGCTTAGGGGCCTTGAACACTGAAGCTTTCTTT.

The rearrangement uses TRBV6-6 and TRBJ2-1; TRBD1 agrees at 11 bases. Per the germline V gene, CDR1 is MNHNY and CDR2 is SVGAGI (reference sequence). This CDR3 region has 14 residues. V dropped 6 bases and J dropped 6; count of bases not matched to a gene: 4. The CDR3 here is CASRAGTGGNEQFF. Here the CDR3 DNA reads TGTGCCAGCAGGGCCGGGACAGGGGGCAATGAGCAGTTCTTC.

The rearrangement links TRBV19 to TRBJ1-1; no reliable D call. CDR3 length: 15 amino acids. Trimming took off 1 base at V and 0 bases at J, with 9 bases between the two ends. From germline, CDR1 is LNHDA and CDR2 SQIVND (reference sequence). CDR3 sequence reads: CASSIVPNLNTEAFF. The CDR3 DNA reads TGTGCCAGTAGTATAGTACCAAACTTGAACACTGAAGCTTTCTTT. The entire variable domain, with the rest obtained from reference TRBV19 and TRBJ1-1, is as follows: DGGITQSPKYLFRKEGQNVTLSCEQNLNHDAMYWYRQDPGQGLRLIYYSQIVNDFQKGDIAEGYSVSREKKESFPLTVTSAQKNPTAFYLCASSIVPNLNTEAFFGQGTRLTVV.

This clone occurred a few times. The CDR3 region is CATLAGGTEAFF. CDR3 bases: TGTGCCACCCTCGCTGGGGGGACTGAAGCTTTCTTT. The chain joins TRBV10-3 to TRBJ1-1; D possibly corresponds to TRBD1 (5 bases). The V gene's germline CDR1 is ENHRY and CDR2 SYGVKD. Trimming took 10 bases from V and 5 from J, leaving 14 bases between them. The CDR3 is 12 amino acids.

CDR3 in DNA: TGCAGCGTTGAAGGTGCCCCTGCGGGGGCCTACAATGAGCAGTTCTTC. Its protein product is CSVEGAPAGAYNEQFF. This chain links TRBV29-1 with TRBJ2-1, with 7 bases identical to TRBD2. The CDR3 is made up of 16 amino acids. Unmatched junction bases numbered 8, after V lost 1 base and J lost 2 bases. CDR1 is SQVTM, CDR2 ANQGSEA, per germline.

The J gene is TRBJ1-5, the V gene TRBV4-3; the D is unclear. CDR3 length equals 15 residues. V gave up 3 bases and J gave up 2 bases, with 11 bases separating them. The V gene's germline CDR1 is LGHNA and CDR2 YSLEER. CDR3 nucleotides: TGCGCCAGCAGCCACATATTCGGGGGCAATCAGCCCCAGCATTTT. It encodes CASSHIFGGNQPQHF.

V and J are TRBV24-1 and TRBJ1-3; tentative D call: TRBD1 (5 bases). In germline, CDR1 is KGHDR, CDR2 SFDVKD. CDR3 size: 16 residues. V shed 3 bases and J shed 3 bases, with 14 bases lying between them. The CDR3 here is CATSDPRGGDGNTIYF. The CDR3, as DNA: TGTGCCACCAGTGATCCCCGGGGGGGAGATGGAAACACCATATATTTT.

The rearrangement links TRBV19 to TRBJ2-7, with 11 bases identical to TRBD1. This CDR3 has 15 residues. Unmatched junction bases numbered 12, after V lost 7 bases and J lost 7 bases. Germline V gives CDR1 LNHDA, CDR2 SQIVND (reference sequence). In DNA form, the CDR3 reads TGTGCCAGTACCCCACGGGGGACAGGGGGGAATGAGCAGTACTTC. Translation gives CASTPRGTGGNEQYF.

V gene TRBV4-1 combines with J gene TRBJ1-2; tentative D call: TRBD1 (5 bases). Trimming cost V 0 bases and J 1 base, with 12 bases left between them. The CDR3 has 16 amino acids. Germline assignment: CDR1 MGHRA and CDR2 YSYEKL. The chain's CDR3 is CASSQDWGGNNYGYTF. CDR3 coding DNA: TGCGCCAGCAGCCAAGATTGGGGGGGGAATAACTATGGCTACACCTTC.

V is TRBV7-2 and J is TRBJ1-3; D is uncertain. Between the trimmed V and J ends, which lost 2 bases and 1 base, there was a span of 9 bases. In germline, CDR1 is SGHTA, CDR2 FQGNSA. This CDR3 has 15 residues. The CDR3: CASSLSPESGNTIYF. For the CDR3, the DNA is TGTGCCAGCAGCTTATCACCAGAATCTGGAAACACCATATATTTT.

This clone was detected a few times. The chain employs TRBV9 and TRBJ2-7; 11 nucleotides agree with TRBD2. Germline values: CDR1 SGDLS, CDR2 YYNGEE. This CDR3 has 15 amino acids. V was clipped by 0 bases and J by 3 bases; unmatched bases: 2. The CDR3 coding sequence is TGTGCCAGCAGCGTAGCGCTAGCGGGAGGCTACGAGCAGTACTTC. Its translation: CASSVALAGGYEQYF. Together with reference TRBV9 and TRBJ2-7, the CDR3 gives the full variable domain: DSGVTQTPKHLITATGQRVTLRCSPRSGDLSVYWYQQSLDQGLQFLIQYYNGEERAKGNILERFSAQQFPDLHSELNLSSLELGDSALYFCASSVALAGGYEQYFGPGTRLTVT.

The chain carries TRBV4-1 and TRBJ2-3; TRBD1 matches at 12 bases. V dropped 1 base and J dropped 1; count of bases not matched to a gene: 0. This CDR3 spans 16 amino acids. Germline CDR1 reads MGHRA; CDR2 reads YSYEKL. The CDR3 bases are TGCGCCAGCAGCCAAGGGGACAGGGGGCGCACAGATACGCAGTATTTT. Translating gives CASSQGDRGRTDTQYF.

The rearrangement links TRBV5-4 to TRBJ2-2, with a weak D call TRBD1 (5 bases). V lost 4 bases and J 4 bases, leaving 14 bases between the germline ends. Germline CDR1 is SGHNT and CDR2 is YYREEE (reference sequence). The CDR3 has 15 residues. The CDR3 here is CASSSSGIGTGELFF. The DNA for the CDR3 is TGTGCCAGCAGCAGCTCAGGGATTGGCACCGGGGAGCTGTTTTTT.

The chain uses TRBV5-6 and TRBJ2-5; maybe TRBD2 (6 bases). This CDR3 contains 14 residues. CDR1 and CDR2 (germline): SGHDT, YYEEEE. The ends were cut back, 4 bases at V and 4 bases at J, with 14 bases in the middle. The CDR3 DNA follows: TGTGCCAGCAGCGGCGGGGCTAGGGGAGAGACCCAGTACTTC. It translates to CASSGGARGETQYF. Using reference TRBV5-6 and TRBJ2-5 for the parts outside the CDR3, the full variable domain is DAGVTQSPTHLIKTRGQQVTLRCSPKSGHDTVSWYQQALGQGPQFIFQYYEEEERQRGNFPDRFSGHQFPNYSSELNVNALLLGDSALYLCASSGGARGETQYFGPGTRLLVL.

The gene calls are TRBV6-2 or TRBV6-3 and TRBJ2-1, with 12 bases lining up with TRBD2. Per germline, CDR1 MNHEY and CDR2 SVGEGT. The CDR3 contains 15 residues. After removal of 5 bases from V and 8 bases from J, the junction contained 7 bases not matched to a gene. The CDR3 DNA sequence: TGTGCCAGCAGTGACGCTAGCGGGAGGGCCGATGAGCAGTTCTTC. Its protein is CASSDASGRADEQFF.

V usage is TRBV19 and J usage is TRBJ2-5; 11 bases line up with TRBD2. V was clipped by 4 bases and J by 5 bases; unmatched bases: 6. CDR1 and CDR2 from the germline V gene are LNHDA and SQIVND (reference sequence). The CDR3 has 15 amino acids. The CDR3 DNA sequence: TGTGCCAGTAGTACAGGGACTAGCGGTGGCGAGACCCAGTACTTC. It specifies CASSTGTSGGETQYF.

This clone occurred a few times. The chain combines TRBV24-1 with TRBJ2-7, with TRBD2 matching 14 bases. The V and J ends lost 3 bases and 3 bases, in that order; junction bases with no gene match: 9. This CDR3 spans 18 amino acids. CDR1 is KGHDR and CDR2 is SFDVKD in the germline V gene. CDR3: CATSDHRTSGRSHYEQYF. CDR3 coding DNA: TGTGCCACCAGTGATCACCGGACTAGCGGGAGGTCCCACTACGAGCAGTACTTC.

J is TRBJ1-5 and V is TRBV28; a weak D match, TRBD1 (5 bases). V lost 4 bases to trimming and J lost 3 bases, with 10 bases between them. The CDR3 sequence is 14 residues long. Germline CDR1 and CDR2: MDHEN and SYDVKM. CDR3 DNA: TGTGCCAGCAGTTCGGACACCCTCAATCAGCCCCAGCATTTT. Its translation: CASSSDTLNQPQHF.

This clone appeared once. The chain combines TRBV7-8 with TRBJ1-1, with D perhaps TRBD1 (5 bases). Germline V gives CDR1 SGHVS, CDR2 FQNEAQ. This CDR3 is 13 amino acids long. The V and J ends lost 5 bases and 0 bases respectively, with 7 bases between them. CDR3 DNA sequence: TGTGCCAGCAGCAAGGGGTTGAACACTGAAGCTTTCTTT. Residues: CASSKGLNTEAFF.